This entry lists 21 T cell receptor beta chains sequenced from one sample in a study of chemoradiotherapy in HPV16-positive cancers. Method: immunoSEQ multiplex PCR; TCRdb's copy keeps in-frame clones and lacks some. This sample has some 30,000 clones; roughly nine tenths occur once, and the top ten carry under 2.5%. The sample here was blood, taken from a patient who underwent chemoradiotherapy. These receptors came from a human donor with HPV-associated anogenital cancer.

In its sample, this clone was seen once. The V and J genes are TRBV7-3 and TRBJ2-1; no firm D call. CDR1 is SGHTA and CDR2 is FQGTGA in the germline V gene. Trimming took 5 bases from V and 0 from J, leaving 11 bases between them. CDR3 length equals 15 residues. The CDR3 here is CASSPTSSSYNEQFF. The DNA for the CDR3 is TGTGCCAGCAGCCCGACGTCCAGCTCCTACAATGAGCAGTTCTTC.

In DNA, the CDR3 is TGTGCCAGCAGCTTAGGTGGCGGGGGGGTCTACGAGCAGTACTTC. Translated: CASSLGGGGVYEQYF. The chain links TRBV7-2 to TRBJ2-7, with TRBD2 matching 9 bases. V lost 1 base to trimming and J lost 3 bases; unmatched junction nucleotides: 4. The CDR3 runs 15 residues. Germline values: CDR1 SGHTA, CDR2 FQGNSA.

Written as DNA, the CDR3 is TGTGCTAGTGGTCCCTCTGGACAGCGGCTCTATGGCTACACCTTC. It is translated as CASGPSGQRLYGYTF. The chain links TRBV12-5 to TRBJ1-2; possibly TRBD1 for D (6 bases). The V end was cut by 5 bases, the J end by 4 bases, with 17 bases between. Germline CDR1 and CDR2: LGHNT and FRNRAP. This CDR3 contains 15 residues.

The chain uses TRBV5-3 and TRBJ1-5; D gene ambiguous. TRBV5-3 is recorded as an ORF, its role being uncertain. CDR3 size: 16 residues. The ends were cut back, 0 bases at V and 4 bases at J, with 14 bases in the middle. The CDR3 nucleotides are TGTGCCAGAAGCTTGGACGGTTTCGGCGGAAATCAGCCCCAGCATTTT. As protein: CARSLDGFGGNQPQHF.

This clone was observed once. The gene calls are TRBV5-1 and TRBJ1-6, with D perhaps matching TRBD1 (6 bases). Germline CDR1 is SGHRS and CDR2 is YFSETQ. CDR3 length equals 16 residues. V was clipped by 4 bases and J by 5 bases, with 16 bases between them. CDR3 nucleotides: TGCGCCAGCAGCCGAGACGGGGGGGCCGATAATTCACCCCTCCACTTT. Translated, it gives CASSRDGGADNSPLHF.

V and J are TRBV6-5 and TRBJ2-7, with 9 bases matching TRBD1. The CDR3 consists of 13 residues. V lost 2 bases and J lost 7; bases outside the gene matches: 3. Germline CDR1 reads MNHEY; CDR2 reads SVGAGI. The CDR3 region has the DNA TGTGCCAGCAGTTACGAGGACAGGGGAGAGCAGTACTTC. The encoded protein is CASSYEDRGEQYF.

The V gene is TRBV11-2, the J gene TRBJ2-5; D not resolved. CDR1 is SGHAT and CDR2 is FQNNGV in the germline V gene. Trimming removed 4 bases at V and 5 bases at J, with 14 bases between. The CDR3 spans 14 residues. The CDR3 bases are TGTGCCAGCAGCTCCGATCCTGTCGGGGAGACCCAGTACTTC. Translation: CASSSDPVGETQYF.

The CDR3 nucleotides are TGCGCCAGCAGCTCCCCTAGCGGGGGGGGGTACCAAGAGACCCAGTACTTC. Translated: CASSSPSGGGYQETQYF. V and J are TRBV5-1 and TRBJ2-5; 12 bases align to TRBD2. Trimming at V came to 3 bases and at J to 0 bases, leaving 6 bases not matched to a gene. The CDR3 runs to 17 residues. The V gene's germline CDR1 is SGHRS and CDR2 YFSETQ.

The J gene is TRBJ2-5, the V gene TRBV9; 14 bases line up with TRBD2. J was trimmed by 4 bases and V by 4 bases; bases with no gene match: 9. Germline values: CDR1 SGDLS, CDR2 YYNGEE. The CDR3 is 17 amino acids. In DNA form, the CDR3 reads TGTGCCAGCAGCTTGGGACTAGCGGGGGCTGGGGCAGAGACCCAGTACTTC. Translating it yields CASSLGLAGAGAETQYF. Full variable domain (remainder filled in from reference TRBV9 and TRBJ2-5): DSGVTQTPKHLITATGQRVTLRCSPRSGDLSVYWYQQSLDQGLQFLIQYYNGEERAKGNILERFSAQQFPDLHSELNLSSLELGDSALYFCASSLGLAGAGAETQYFGPGTRLLVL.

CDR3 amino acids: CASSIRNLAYEQYF. The DNA of the CDR3 is TGTGCCAGTAGTATCCGAAATCTAGCCTACGAGCAGTACTTC. The rearrangement joins TRBV19 to TRBJ2-7; D gene ambiguous. The CDR3 extends over 14 amino acids. CDR1 LNHDA and CDR2 SQIVND come from the germline V gene (reference sequence). V was cut by 3 bases and J by 2 bases, with 11 bases left in between.

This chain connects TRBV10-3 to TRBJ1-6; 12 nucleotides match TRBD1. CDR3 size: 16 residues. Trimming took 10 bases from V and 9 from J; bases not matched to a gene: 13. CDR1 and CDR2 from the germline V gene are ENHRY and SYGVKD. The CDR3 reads CATAPGQGANGSPLHF. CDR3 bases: TGTGCCACGGCGCCGGGACAGGGGGCGAACGGTTCACCCCTCCACTTT.

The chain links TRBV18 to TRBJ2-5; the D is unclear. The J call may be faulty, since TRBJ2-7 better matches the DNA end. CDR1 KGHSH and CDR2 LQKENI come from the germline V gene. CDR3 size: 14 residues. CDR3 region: CASSPSTGNYEQYF. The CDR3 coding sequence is TGTGCCAGCTCACCCTCGACTGGGAACTACGAGCAGTACTTC.

The CDR3 region has the DNA TGTGCCAGCAGTGATACCCGGGACAGCTCTTACGAGCAGTACTTC. Translating it yields CASSDTRDSSYEQYF. The chain joins TRBV6-1 to TRBJ2-7; 7 bases align to TRBD1. Losses at the gene ends were 3 bases for V and 4 bases for J; bases not matched to a gene: 9. Germline V gene data show CDR1 as MNHNS and CDR2 as SASEGT. The CDR3 consists of 15 residues.

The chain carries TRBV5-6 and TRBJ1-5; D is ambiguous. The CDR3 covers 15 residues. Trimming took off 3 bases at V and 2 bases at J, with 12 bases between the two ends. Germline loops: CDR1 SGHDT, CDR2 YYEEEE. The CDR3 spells CASSSGLEGNQPQHF. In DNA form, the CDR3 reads TGTGCCAGCAGCTCCGGTCTGGAAGGCAATCAGCCCCAGCATTTT.

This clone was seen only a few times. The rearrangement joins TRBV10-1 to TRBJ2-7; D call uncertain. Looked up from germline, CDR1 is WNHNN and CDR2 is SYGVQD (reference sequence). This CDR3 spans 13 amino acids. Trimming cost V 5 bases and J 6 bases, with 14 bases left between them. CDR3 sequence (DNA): TGCGCCAGCAGTCCCCGCAGGTCGGGCGAGCAGTACTTC. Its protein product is CASSPRRSGEQYF.

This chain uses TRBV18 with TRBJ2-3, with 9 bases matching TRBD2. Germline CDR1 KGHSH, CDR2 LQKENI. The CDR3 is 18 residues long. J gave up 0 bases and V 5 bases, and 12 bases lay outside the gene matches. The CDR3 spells CASSWRRGGLVSTDTQYF. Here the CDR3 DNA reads TGTGCCAGCTCATGGAGGCGGGGGGGCCTTGTGAGCACAGATACGCAGTATTTT.

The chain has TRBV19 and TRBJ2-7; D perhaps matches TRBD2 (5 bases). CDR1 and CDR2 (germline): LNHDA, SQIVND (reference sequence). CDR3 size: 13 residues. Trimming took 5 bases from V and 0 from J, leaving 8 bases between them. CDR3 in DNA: TGTGCCAGTAGTGACCGGGGCTCCTACGAGCAGTACTTC. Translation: CASSDRGSYEQYF.

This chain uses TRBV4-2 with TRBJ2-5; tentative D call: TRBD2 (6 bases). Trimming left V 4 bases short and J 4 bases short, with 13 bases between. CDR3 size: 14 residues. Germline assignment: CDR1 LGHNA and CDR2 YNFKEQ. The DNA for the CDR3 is TGTGCCAGCAGCCCGAGGACTAACCTAGAGACCCAGTACTTC. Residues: CASSPRTNLETQYF.

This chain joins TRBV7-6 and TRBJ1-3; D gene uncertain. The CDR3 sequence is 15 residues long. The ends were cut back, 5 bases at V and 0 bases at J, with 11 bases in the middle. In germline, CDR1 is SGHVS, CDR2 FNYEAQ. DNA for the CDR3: TGTGCCAGCAGCCCCGAGACTAACTCTGGAAACACCATATATTTT. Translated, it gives CASSPETNSGNTIYF.

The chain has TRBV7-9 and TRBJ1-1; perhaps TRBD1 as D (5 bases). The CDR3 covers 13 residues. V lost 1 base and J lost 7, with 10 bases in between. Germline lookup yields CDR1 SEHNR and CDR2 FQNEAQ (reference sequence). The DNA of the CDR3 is TGTGCCAGCAGCTTAGAGGGGAAACTTGAAGCTTTCTTT. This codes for CASSLEGKLEAFF.

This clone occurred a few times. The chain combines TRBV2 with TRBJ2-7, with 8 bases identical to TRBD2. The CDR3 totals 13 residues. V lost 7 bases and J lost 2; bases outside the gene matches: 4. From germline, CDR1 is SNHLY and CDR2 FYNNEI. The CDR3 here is CASKRGIPYEQYF. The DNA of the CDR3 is TGTGCCAGCAAGCGGGGGATCCCCTACGAGCAGTACTTC.